The present entry profiles one TCR beta chain with its context. The antigen is not known. This specimen belongs to a study of T-cell reconstitution after alpha-beta-depleted transplantation in children. The CDR3 is 14 residues long. V shed 3 bases, J shed 3 bases, and the junction held 7 bases outside the gene matches. Per germline, CDR1 DFQATT and CDR2 SNEGSKA (reference sequence). Molecular barcoding with unique molecular identifiers was used for the TCRbeta library. TCRdb ran MiXCR on the PCR reads and lists one entry per CDR3 protein. The sample contains about 97,000 distinct CDR3 sequences, 7% to 8% of which appear only once. Overall study results and limits: The study reportedly traced alpha-beta T cells about two months after transplant to several hundred expanded graft clones. Newly produced T cells mostly accounted for T-cell counts and diversity one year post-transplant. Surviving thymic progenitors and recipient T cells were the source of high TCRbeta diversity at day 60 in some patients.

This rearrangement joins TRBV20-1 to TRBJ2-7; 8 bases align to TRBD2. This specimen was PBMCs, taken before TCRalphabeta/CD19-depleted stem cell transplant. The source is a boy between 2 and 10 years old with acute lymphoblastic leukemia, due to receive a stem cell transplant. CDR3 sequence: CSASGIAGLYEQYF. CDR3 sequence (DNA): TGCAGTGCTAGTGGGATAGCGGGGCTCTACGAGCAGTACTTC.